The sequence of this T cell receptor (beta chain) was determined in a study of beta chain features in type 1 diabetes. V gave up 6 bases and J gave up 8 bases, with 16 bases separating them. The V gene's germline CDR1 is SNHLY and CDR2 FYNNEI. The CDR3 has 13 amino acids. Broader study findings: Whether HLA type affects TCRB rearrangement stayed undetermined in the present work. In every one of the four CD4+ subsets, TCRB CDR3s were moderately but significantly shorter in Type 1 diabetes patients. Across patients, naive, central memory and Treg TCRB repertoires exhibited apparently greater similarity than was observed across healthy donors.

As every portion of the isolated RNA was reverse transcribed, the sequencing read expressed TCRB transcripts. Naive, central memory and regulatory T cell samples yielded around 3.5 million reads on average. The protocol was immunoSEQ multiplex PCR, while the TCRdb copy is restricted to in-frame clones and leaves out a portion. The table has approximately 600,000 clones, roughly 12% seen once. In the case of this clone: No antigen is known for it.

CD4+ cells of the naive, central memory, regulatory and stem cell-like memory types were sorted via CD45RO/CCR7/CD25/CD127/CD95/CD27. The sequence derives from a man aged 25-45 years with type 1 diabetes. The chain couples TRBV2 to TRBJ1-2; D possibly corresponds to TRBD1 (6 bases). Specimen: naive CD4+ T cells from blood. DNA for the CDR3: TGTGCCAGCAGAACGGCAGGGGTTGAAGGCTACACCTTC. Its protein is CASRTAGVEGYTF.